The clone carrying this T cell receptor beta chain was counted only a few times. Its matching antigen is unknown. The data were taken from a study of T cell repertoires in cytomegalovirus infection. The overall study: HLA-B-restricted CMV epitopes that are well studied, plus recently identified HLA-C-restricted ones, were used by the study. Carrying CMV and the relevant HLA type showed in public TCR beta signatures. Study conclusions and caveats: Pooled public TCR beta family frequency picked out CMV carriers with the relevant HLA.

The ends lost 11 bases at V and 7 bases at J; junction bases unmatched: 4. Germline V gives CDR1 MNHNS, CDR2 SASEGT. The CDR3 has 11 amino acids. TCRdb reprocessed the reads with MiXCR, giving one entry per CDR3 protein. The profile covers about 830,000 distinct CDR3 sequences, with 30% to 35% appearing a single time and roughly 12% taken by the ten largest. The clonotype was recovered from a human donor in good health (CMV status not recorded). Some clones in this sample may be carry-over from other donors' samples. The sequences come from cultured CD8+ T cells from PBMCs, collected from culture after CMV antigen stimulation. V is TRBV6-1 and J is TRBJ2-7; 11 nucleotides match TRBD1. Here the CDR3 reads CALWDRGEQYF. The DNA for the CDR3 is TGTGCCCTCTGGGACAGGGGGGAGCAGTACTTC.